These T cell receptor beta chains were read from a single sample in a study of cytomegalovirus exposure and HLA in healthy donors. The table came from immunoSEQ multiplex PCR; TCRdb's copy has only in-frame clones and leaves some out. The sample contains 95,000 to 150,000 clones, 80% of which appear only once. Material: PBMCs. The receptor source for this set is a man between 50 and 59 years old in good health and CMV-seronegative. Each CDR3 is given with its conserved first and last residue. Each record gives: J gene, clone size, V gene, D gene, CDR3 DNA, CDR3 protein. The D gene is left open where the match is weak. For some rows the clone size is stated as once, few or many, or as a class when expanded; others skip it.

J gene: TRBJ1-1; clone size: -; V gene: TRBV28; D gene: TRBD1; CDR3 DNA: TGTGCCAGCACCGGGGACAGGGAGGGATATACTGAAGCTTTCTTT; CDR3 protein: CASTGDREGYTEAFF
J gene: TRBJ1-2; clone size: -; V gene: TRBV29-1; D gene: -; CDR3 DNA: TGCAGCGCAGGACTGCAGACTCCTGGCTACACCTTC; CDR3 protein: CSAGLQTPGYTF
J gene: TRBJ1-1; clone size: -; V gene: TRBV27; D gene: -; CDR3 DNA: TGTGCCAGCAGTGTACAGGGACGAAATGAAGCTTTCTTT; CDR3 protein: CASSVQGRNEAFF
J gene: TRBJ2-5; clone size: -; V gene: TRBV5-4; D gene: TRBD2; CDR3 DNA: TGTGCCAGCACGACAGGACTAGCCCAAGAGACCCAGTACTTC; CDR3 protein: CASTTGLAQETQYF
J gene: TRBJ2-2; clone size: -; V gene: TRBV28; D gene: -; CDR3 DNA: TGTGCCAGCAGAAAACAGGGTGGGACCGGGGAGCTGTTTTTT; CDR3 protein: CASRKQGGTGELFF
J gene: TRBJ1-3; clone size: -; V gene: TRBV5-1; D gene: -; CDR3 DNA: TGCGCCAGCAGCACGGCGGCTCCCGGAAACACCATATATTTT; CDR3 protein: CASSTAAPGNTIYF
J gene: TRBJ1-2; clone size: -; V gene: TRBV2; D gene: TRBD1; CDR3 DNA: TGTGCCGTTTCTCCAGGGGGCGATGGCTACACCTTC; CDR3 protein: CAVSPGGDGYTF
J gene: TRBJ2-7; clone size: once; V gene: TRBV11-2; D gene: TRBD2; CDR3 DNA: TGTGCCAGCAGCCTCGGACTAGCGGGAGCTAGTGAGCAGTACTTC; CDR3 protein: CASSLGLAGASEQYF
J gene: TRBJ2-3; clone size: once; V gene: TRBV7-2; D gene: -; CDR3 DNA: TGTGCCAGCAGCTTAGCGCCAATGGGCGATACGCAGTATTTT; CDR3 protein: CASSLAPMGDTQYF
J gene: TRBJ2-7; clone size: -; V gene: TRBV4-3; D gene: -; CDR3 DNA: TGCGCCAGCAGCCTCAAAGGGGCAGGGATAGACGAGCAGTACTTC; CDR3 protein: CASSLKGAGIDEQYF
J gene: TRBJ2-7; clone size: -; V gene: TRBV10-3; D gene: TRBD1; CDR3 DNA: TGTCCCATCAGTGCTAGGACAGGGGCTTCCTACGAGCAGTACTTC; CDR3 protein: CPISARTGASYEQYF
J gene: TRBJ1-1; clone size: few; V gene: TRBV30; D gene: -; CDR3 DNA: TGTGCCTGGAGTGTAACTGGGCACACTGAAGCTTTCTTT; CDR3 protein: CAWSVTGHTEAFF
J gene: TRBJ2-7; clone size: -; V gene: TRBV29-1; D gene: -; CDR3 DNA: TGCAGCGTCACCTTCTACTCCTACGAGCAGTACTTC; CDR3 protein: CSVTFYSYEQYF
J gene: TRBJ2-3; clone size: -; V gene: TRBV30; D gene: -; CDR3 DNA: TGTGCCTTCGGCGGCGAAAGCACAGATACGCAGTATTTT; CDR3 protein: CAFGGESTDTQYF
J gene: TRBJ2-1; clone size: -; V gene: TRBV7-9; D gene: TRBD2; CDR3 DNA: TGTGCCAGCAGCTCGACTAGCGGGAGCTCCTACAATGAGCAGTTCTTC; CDR3 protein: CASSSTSGSSYNEQFF
J gene: TRBJ2-3; clone size: -; V gene: TRBV18; D gene: -; CDR3 DNA: TGTGCCAGCTCCCAGGATAGCGCTTCTACGCAGTATTTT; CDR3 protein: CASSQDSASTQYF
J gene: TRBJ2-7; clone size: -; V gene: TRBV14; D gene: TRBD1; CDR3 DNA: TGTGCCAGCAGCCGGTTGACGGGACAGCTCTACGAGCAGTACTTC; CDR3 protein: CASSRLTGQLYEQYF
J gene: TRBJ2-2; clone size: -; V gene: TRBV4-1; D gene: TRBD2; CDR3 DNA: TGCGCCAGCAGCCAAGAGGGGACTAGCGGGTCGTGGTCCGGGGAGCTGTTTTTT; CDR3 protein: CASSQEGTSGSWSGELFF
J gene: TRBJ2-7; clone size: -; V gene: TRBV6-5; D gene: -; CDR3 DNA: TGTGCCAGCAGCCTATCAGGGTCTGTCTACGAGCAGTACTTC; CDR3 protein: CASSLSGSVYEQYF
J gene: TRBJ2-3; clone size: -; V gene: TRBV4-3; D gene: TRBD2; CDR3 DNA: TGCGCCAGCAGCCAAGGGGAGGGCCGGGGCACAGATACGCAGTATTTT; CDR3 protein: CASSQGEGRGTDTQYF
J gene: TRBJ2-7; clone size: -; V gene: TRBV28; D gene: -; CDR3 DNA: TGTGCCAGCAGACCCCCTAGCTCCTACGAGCAGTACTTC; CDR3 protein: CASRPPSSYEQYF
J gene: TRBJ2-7; clone size: -; V gene: TRBV28; D gene: TRBD1; CDR3 DNA: TGTGCCAGCAGGCCGCCGGGACAGGGGGTCTACGAGCAGTACTTC; CDR3 protein: CASRPPGQGVYEQYF
J gene: TRBJ1-2; clone size: -; V gene: TRBV14; D gene: TRBD1; CDR3 DNA: TGTGCCAGCAGCCGAACGACAGGGTATGGCTACACCTTC; CDR3 protein: CASSRTTGYGYTF
J gene: TRBJ2-7; clone size: few; V gene: TRBV6-1; D gene: -; CDR3 DNA: TGTGCCAGCAGTGAAAGCTGGGCCTCCTACGAGCAGTACTTC; CDR3 protein: CASSESWASYEQYF
J gene: TRBJ2-7; clone size: -; V gene: TRBV7-9; D gene: -; CDR3 DNA: TGTGCCAGCAGCTCCTTTAATTCCTACGAGCAGTACTTC; CDR3 protein: CASSSFNSYEQYF
J gene: TRBJ1-1; clone size: -; V gene: TRBV28; D gene: TRBD1; CDR3 DNA: TGTGCCACCTCGGGACAGGGGGCTATCACTGAAGCTTTCTTT; CDR3 protein: CATSGQGAITEAFF
J gene: TRBJ1-6; clone size: -; V gene: TRBV7-6; D gene: -; CDR3 DNA: TGTGCCAGCAGCTTTGGGAGCTCCTATAATTCACCCCTCCACTTT; CDR3 protein: CASSFGSSYNSPLHF
J gene: TRBJ1-3; clone size: -; V gene: TRBV27; D gene: -; CDR3 DNA: TGTGCCAGCACTGGGGGGGAATCTGGAAACACCATATATTTT; CDR3 protein: CASTGGESGNTIYF
J gene: TRBJ2-3; clone size: -; V gene: TRBV6-5; D gene: TRBD2; CDR3 DNA: TGTGCCAGCAGTTCGCGGGGGGGGAATGTAAATACGCAGTATTTT; CDR3 protein: CASSSRGGNVNTQYF
J gene: TRBJ1-5; clone size: -; V gene: TRBV28; D gene: -; CDR3 DNA: TGTGCCAGCAGCGGGGGGCCCCAGCCCCAGCATTTT; CDR3 protein: CASSGGPQPQHF
J gene: TRBJ2-7; clone size: -; V gene: TRBV5-8; D gene: TRBD1; CDR3 DNA: TGTGCCAGCAGCCGGGACAGGGTTATTGGCGAGCAGTACTTC; CDR3 protein: CASSRDRVIGEQYF
J gene: TRBJ2-1; clone size: few; V gene: TRBV4-3; D gene: TRBD1; CDR3 DNA: TGCGCCAGCAGCTCTAGTCAGGGGGCCAACGAGCAGTTCTTC; CDR3 protein: CASSSSQGANEQFF
J gene: TRBJ2-1; clone size: -; V gene: TRBV5-4; D gene: -; CDR3 DNA: TGTGCCAGCAGCTCCTCGGGTATCGATGAGCAGTTCTTC; CDR3 protein: CASSSSGIDEQFF